This T cell receptor beta chain originates from a study of patients and donors after allogeneic stem cell transplantation. Trimming shortened V by 2 bases and J by 0 bases, and 11 bases separated the two germline ends. Germline lookup yields CDR1 LGHNA and CDR2 YSLEER. This CDR3 has 17 residues. This clonotype has more than one count but fewer than ten. TCRdb called the RT-PCR reads again in MiXCR, with one record for every CDR3 protein. This sample carries about 960,000 distinct CDR3 sequences, roughly 18% of them seen once, and the ten largest clones take approximately 5.9%. The chain uses TRBV4-3 and TRBJ2-6; possible D gene TRBD2, 6 bases. The material sequenced was blood, either unsorted or a sorted T cell fraction (not recorded which). The clonotype was recovered from a human donor who was either an allogeneic HSCT recipient or a stem cell or donor lymphocyte infusion donor (not recorded which). It is not recorded whose cells these are; they may come from a transplant donor. The CDR3 is CASSQKGTYSGANVLTF. The DNA for the CDR3 is TGCGCCAGCAGCCAAAAGGGGACTTACTCTGGGGCCAACGTCCTGACTTTC.